A single sample is the source of the 26 T cell receptor beta chains below, sequenced in a study of Graves' ophthalmopathy and Graves' hyperthyroidism (dated by TCRdb to 2017 to 2018). The sequencer was an Illumina HiSeq 2000. TCR beta CDR3 regions were amplified from RNA transcripts for repertoire sequencing. The first round was an RT-PCR using HTBI primers with the Qiagen OneStep RT-PCR kit, and this first round was followed by a second-round multiplex PCR, then size selection and purification. In TCRdb, the public reads were trimmed at Q25 with fastp and aligned with MiXCR, with productive beta chains retained. Rows with one shared CDR3 protein collapse into an entry with the most common genes and DNA. The sample includes approximately 700,000 distinct CDR3 sequences, with 40% observed a single time. The ten most abundant clones make up approximately 43% of the sample. Sequencing was carried out using peripheral blood. These receptors were taken from an adult man with Graves' ophthalmopathy.

The chain joins TRBV20-1 to TRBJ1-1; 7 nucleotides align to TRBD1. The CDR3 runs to 15 residues. Germline assignment: CDR1 DFQATT and CDR2 SNEGSKA (reference sequence). Trimming at V came to 0 bases and at J to 3 bases, leaving 7 bases not matched to a gene. The CDR3 nucleotides read TGCAGTGCTAGAGAGAGGGGGCTTATTGACACTGAAGCTTTCTTT. Amino acid sequence: CSARERGLIDTEAFF.

This chain uses TRBV7-2 with TRBJ1-4; unclear D gene. The V gene lost 2 bases and the J gene lost 6 bases, with 13 bases spanning the gap. Germline lookup yields CDR1 SGHTA and CDR2 FQGNSA. The CDR3 sequence is 15 residues long. This chain's CDR3 is CASSLRGMWDEKLFF. The DNA for the CDR3 is TGTGCCAGCAGCTTACGAGGGATGTGGGATGAAAAACTGTTTTTT.

V gene TRBV29-1 combines with J gene TRBJ2-6; D call uncertain. This CDR3 region has 14 residues. Germline V CDR1 and CDR2: SQVTM, ANQGSEA. The germline V and J ends were trimmed by 2 bases and 2 bases, with 7 bases remaining between them. The CDR3 sequence: CSVETGAGANVLTF. As DNA, the CDR3 is TGCAGCGTTGAAACTGGGGCTGGGGCCAACGTCCTGACTTTC.

V and J are TRBV19 and TRBJ2-2, with TRBD2 identical over 11 bases. Per the germline V gene, CDR1 is LNHDA and CDR2 is SQIVND (reference sequence). The V gene end was trimmed by 6 bases and the J gene end by 5 bases; junction bases not matched to a gene: 5. The CDR3 contains 15 residues. The DNA of the CDR3 is TGTGCCAGTAGGAAAACTAGCGGGGGAACCGGGGAGCTGTTTTTT. Residues: CASRKTSGGTGELFF.

This clonotype has just a few counts. The chain has TRBV3-1 and TRBJ1-2, with D hard to call. V was clipped by 0 bases and J by 3 bases, with 5 bases between them. Looked up from germline, CDR1 is LGHDT and CDR2 is YNNKEL (reference sequence). The CDR3 is 13 amino acids. The CDR3 sequence is CASSQDRHYGYTF. The CDR3 DNA reads as TGTGCCAGCAGCCAAGATCGGCACTATGGCTACACCTTC.

V and J are TRBV2 and TRBJ1-6; 7 nucleotides match TRBD1. From germline, CDR1 is SNHLY and CDR2 FYNNEI. The ends lost 5 bases at V and 4 bases at J; junction bases unmatched: 8. The CDR3 runs to 16 residues. The CDR3 nucleotides are TGTGCCAGCAGTTTGACGGGACAGACTTATAATTCACCCCTCCACTTT. Encoded protein: CASSLTGQTYNSPLHF.

This chain uses TRBV19 with TRBJ2-7, with 7 bases aligning to TRBD1. CDR3 length equals 14 residues. The germline CDR1 and CDR2 sequences are LNHDA and SQIVND (reference sequence). V dropped 2 bases and J dropped 1; count of bases not matched to a gene: 2. CDR3 sequence reads: CASSIPGQSYEQYF. DNA for the CDR3: TGTGCCAGTAGTATACCGGGACAGTCCTACGAGCAGTACTTC.

Concerning this clonotype: A much bigger clone sits one base away, suggesting this may be a read error. This chain links TRBV10-3 with TRBJ1-2; the D gene is possibly TRBD1 (5 bases). The V gene lost 4 bases and the J gene lost 7 bases, with 13 bases spanning the gap. The CDR3 totals 13 residues. The V gene's germline CDR1 is ENHRY and CDR2 SYGVKD. The CDR3 sequence is CAISAQGGTGYTF. The CDR3 DNA sequence: TGTGCCATCAGTGCCCAGGGTGGAACTGGCTACACCTTC.

This clonotype was counted many times. This CDR3 is CSARDGEAFF. The CDR3 DNA is TGCAGCGCTCGGGACGGGGAAGCTTTCTTT. The V call is TRBV29-1, the J call TRBJ1-1, with D perhaps TRBD1 (5 bases). Germline V lookup: CDR1 SQVTM, CDR2 ANQGSEA. The CDR3 totals 10 residues. Trimming took off 7 bases at V and 8 bases at J, with 11 bases between the two ends.

V usage is TRBV29-1 and J usage is TRBJ2-7; perhaps TRBD1 as D (6 bases). CDR1 is SQVTM and CDR2 is ANQGSEA in the germline V gene. The germline V and J ends were trimmed by 0 bases and 7 bases, with 10 bases remaining between them. The CDR3 is made up of 12 amino acids. The CDR3 nucleotides read TGCAGCGTTGAAGAGGGGGCGAGTGAGCAGTACTTC. This gives the protein CSVEEGASEQYF.

In its sample, this clonotype was seen a few times. At one boundary the junction diverges from the germline segment, which might be a read error. The rearrangement joins TRBV9 to TRBJ1-2, with D perhaps TRBD1 (6 bases). The CDR3 length is 15 residues. The germline V gene has CDR1 SGDLS and CDR2 YYNGEE. The chain's CDR3 is CASSQDWTENYGYTF. The CDR3 DNA reads TGCGCCAGCAGCCAAGACTGGACAGAAAACTATGGCTACACCTTC.

The table lists this clonotype with many counts. The genes are TRBV7-9 and TRBJ1-1; D is undetermined. V lost 2 bases and J 1 base, leaving 20 bases between the germline ends. The CDR3 length is 18 residues. Germline lookup yields CDR1 SEHNR and CDR2 FQNEAQ (reference sequence). The CDR3 DNA is TGTGCCAGCAGCTTACGTCCGGGAATAGGCTCCGGGAACACTGAAGCTTTCTTT. Translation gives CASSLRPGIGSGNTEAFF.

The chain couples TRBV5-1 to TRBJ1-1; no definite D call. This CDR3 has 13 residues. Germline CDR1 SGHRS, CDR2 YFSETQ. The V and J ends lost 4 bases and 0 bases respectively, with 7 bases between them. The CDR3 region has the DNA TGCGCCAGCAGCACAACAATGAACACTGAAGCTTTCTTT. It codes for CASSTTMNTEAFF.

This clonotype was picked up many times. This rearrangement joins TRBV9 to TRBJ2-5, with 9 bases that match TRBD1. CDR1 SGDLS and CDR2 YYNGEE come from the germline V gene. Losses at the gene ends were 4 bases for V and 5 bases for J; bases not matched to a gene: 9. There are 15 residues in the CDR3. The CDR3 sequence is CASSPGQGWQETQYF. DNA of the CDR3: TGTGCCAGCAGCCCGGGACAGGGATGGCAGGAGACCCAGTACTTC.

This clonotype was detected ten times or more. The chain has TRBV2 and TRBJ1-2, with 8 nucleotides matching TRBD1. V shed 7 bases and J 3 bases; nucleotides not matched to a gene: 4. The CDR3 length is 13 residues. Germline V gives CDR1 SNHLY, CDR2 FYNNEI. CDR3 in DNA: TGTGCCAGCAAGAAGACAGGGGACTATGGCTACACCTTC. It yields the protein CASKKTGDYGYTF. Together with reference TRBV2 and TRBJ1-2, the CDR3 gives the full variable domain: EPEVTQTPSHQVTQMGQEVILRCVPISNHLYFYWYRQILGQKVEFLVSFYNNEISEKSEIFDDQFSVERPDGSNFTLKIRSTKLEDSAMYFCASKKTGDYGYTFGSGTRLTVV.

This clonotype was observed many times. CDR3 coding DNA: TGTGCCAGCAGCTTAAGTCGGACTAGCGGCTCCTACGAGCAGTACTTC. Its protein is CASSLSRTSGSYEQYF. This sequence joins TRBV7-2 and TRBJ2-7; 10 bases line up with TRBD2. V lost 2 bases to trimming and J lost 0 bases; unmatched junction nucleotides: 4. The CDR3 covers 16 residues. The germline V gene has CDR1 SGHTA and CDR2 FQGNSA.

In this sample, this clonotype turned up many times. The V call is TRBV29-1, the J call TRBJ1-4, with a tentative D call TRBD1 (6 bases). In germline, CDR1 is SQVTM, CDR2 ANQGSEA. V was shortened by 0 bases and J by 1 base, with 9 bases between the two germline ends. This CDR3 region has 15 residues. The CDR3 protein is CSVEDRGGTNEKLFF. The CDR3, as DNA: TGCAGCGTTGAAGACAGGGGAGGAACTAATGAAAAACTGTTTTTT.

This clonotype was seen a handful of times. The chain couples TRBV5-5 to TRBJ1-1; D is unresolved. Germline V CDR1 and CDR2: SGHKS, YYEKEE (reference sequence). Trimming removed 4 bases at V and 5 bases at J, with 18 bases between. This CDR3 has 15 amino acids. CDR3 coding DNA: TGTGCCAGCAGCCAAGATTCGGCAGGTAGGACTGAAGCTTTCTTT. Translated: CASSQDSAGRTEAFF.

This clonotype was picked up many times. V gene TRBV2 combines with J gene TRBJ1-1; tentative D call: TRBD1 (6 bases). The CDR3 totals 14 residues. CDR1 SNHLY and CDR2 FYNNEI come from the germline V gene. The V and J ends lost 5 bases and 0 bases respectively, with 10 bases between them. Written as DNA, the CDR3 is TGTGCCAGCAGTTACAGGGACCTGAACACTGAAGCTTTCTTT. This codes for CASSYRDLNTEAFF.

This clonotype was recorded at least ten times. The rearrangement joins TRBV7-9 to TRBJ1-1; TRBD1 is a possible D gene (5 bases). The germline CDR1 and CDR2 sequences are SEHNR and FQNEAQ (reference sequence). The CDR3 consists of 15 residues. The V end lost 1 base, the J end lost 2 bases, and 11 bases lay between the germline ends. The CDR3 spells CASSLVGGTNTEAFF. The CDR3, as DNA: TGTGCCAGCAGCTTAGTGGGGGGTACAAACACTGAAGCTTTCTTT.

This clonotype was counted many times. This chain connects TRBV10-3 to TRBJ2-7; D unclear. The CDR3 runs to 13 residues. V was clipped by 9 bases and J by 0 bases, with 12 bases between them. Germline values: CDR1 ENHRY, CDR2 SYGVKD. Here the CDR3 DNA reads TGTGCCATGTCCGAGGAGAGCTCCTACGAGCAGTACTTC. Translation: CAMSEESSYEQYF.

The chain employs TRBV25-1 and TRBJ1-2; 8 bases fit TRBD1. The CDR3 spans 15 residues. V gave up 6 bases and J gave up 5 bases; unmatched junction bases: 11. Germline assignment: CDR1 MGHDK and CDR2 SYGVNS. The CDR3 loop is CASSQDSGGVYGYTF. The CDR3 DNA is TGTGCCAGCAGCCAAGATTCAGGGGGCGTGTATGGCTACACCTTC.

This clonotype was counted at least ten times. V gene TRBV19 combines with J gene TRBJ2-7; D is possibly TRBD2 (6 bases). Trimming removed 8 bases from V and 5 bases from J, with 10 bases in between. The CDR3 totals 11 residues. Per the germline V gene, CDR1 is LNHDA and CDR2 is SQIVND (reference sequence). The CDR3 bases are TGTGCCAGTTGGGCGGGAAACGAGCAGTACTTC. Residues: CASWAGNEQYF.

This clonotype has only a few counts. The rearrangement uses TRBV25-1 and TRBJ2-2; D may be TRBD1 or TRBD2 (5 bases each). CDR1 is MGHDK and CDR2 is SYGVNS in the germline V gene. This CDR3 is built from 18 residues. Trimming cost V 6 bases and J 3 bases, with 23 bases left between them. CDR3 nucleotides: TGTGCCAGCAGACCCAGGGTATCCGGAACAGCGGACACCGGGGAGCTGTTTTTT. It specifies CASRPRVSGTADTGELFF. The complete variable domain, with remaining parts taken from reference TRBV25-1 and TRBJ2-2, reads EADIYQTPRYLVIGTGKKITLECSQTMGHDKMYWYQQDPGMELHLIHYSYGVNSTEKGDLSSESTVSRIRTEHFPLTLESARPSHTSQYLCASRPRVSGTADTGELFFGEGSRLTVL.

This clonotype has a handful of counts. This chain uses TRBV7-9 with TRBJ1-4, with D tentatively TRBD1 (5 bases). Per the germline V gene, CDR1 is SEHNR and CDR2 is FQNEAQ (reference sequence). V lost 2 bases and J 4 bases, leaving 11 bases between the germline ends. The CDR3 spans 15 residues. The CDR3 reads CASSLSQGSNEKLFF. The CDR3 region has the DNA TGTGCCAGCAGCTTATCCCAGGGCAGTAATGAAAAACTGTTTTTT.

This clonotype occurred a few times. The chain couples TRBV4-3 to TRBJ1-2, with a weak D call TRBD1 (6 bases). V was shortened by 1 base and J by 3 bases, with 9 bases between the two germline ends. From germline, CDR1 is LGHNA and CDR2 YSLEER. This CDR3 is 14 amino acids long. Written as DNA, the CDR3 is TGCGCCAGCAGCCAAGGGGGGCCGTACTATGGCTACACCTTC. Protein sequence: CASSQGGPYYGYTF.